The sequence of this TCR beta chain was determined in a study of beta chain features in type 1 diabetes. Regarding this clone: The antigen is undetermined.

V was clipped by 3 bases and J by 1 base, with 10 bases between them. The germline V gene encodes CDR1 SGHNT and CDR2 YYREEE (reference sequence). The CDR3 consists of 15 residues. Sequenced material consisted of expressed TCRB transcripts (all of the isolated RNA was reverse transcribed). Average reads for naive, central memory and regulatory T cell samples were about 4 million. The repertoire was sequenced with immunoSEQ multiplex PCR; TCRdb's copy has only in-frame clones and lacks some. The sample lists 300,000 to 400,000 clones, around 10% occurring once. Whole-study results and caveats: There was no resolution here of whether HLA type influences TCRB rearrangement. A moderate, significant TCRB CDR3 shortening appeared in type 1 diabetes across four CD4+ subsets.

This sequence originates from a man aged 25 to 40 with type 1 diabetes. J is TRBJ2-2 and V is TRBV5-4; the D gene is possibly TRBD1 (7 bases). The sample taken for sequencing was central memory CD4+ T cells from blood. The DNA of the CDR3 is TGTGCCAGCAGCTCTCAGGGGGGGAACACCGGGGAGCTGTTTTTT. This translates into CASSSQGGNTGELFF.